Presented here are 15 T cell receptor beta chains from one specimen sequenced in a study of shared clonotypes between healthy human individuals. Terminally differentiated effector memory CD45RA+ cells were excluded from the naive CD8 cells, which were CD45RO-negative and positively selected for CCR7. The method was immunoSEQ multiplex PCR; TCRdb's version includes in-frame clones alone and lacks a portion of them. The top ten hold about 0.12% of the sample, which has around 610,000 clones, approximately 96% seen once. The sample consisted of naive CD8+ T cells sorted from blood. All receptors derive from a woman in her 30s in good health.

The gene calls are TRBV7-9 and TRBJ1-1, with unresolved D. This CDR3 has 12 amino acids. Trimming stripped 4 bases from V and 7 bases from J, with 10 bases between. From germline, CDR1 is SEHNR and CDR2 FQNEAQ (reference sequence). CDR3 amino acids: CASSSISREAFF. CDR3 coding DNA: TGTGCCAGCAGCTCTATTAGCCGTGAAGCTTTCTTT.

This chain links TRBV11-2 with TRBJ2-5, with D unclear. The CDR3 consists of 14 residues. Trimming took 0 bases from V and 3 from J, leaving 8 bases between them. CDR1 and CDR2 from the germline V gene are SGHAT and FQNNGV. CDR3 DNA: TGTGCCAGCAGCTTAGAATTCGGAGAAGAGACCCAGTACTTC. Protein: CASSLEFGEETQYF.

The chain uses TRBV28 and TRBJ2-7, with TRBD2 as a possible D gene (6 bases). The CDR3 runs to 15 residues. Germline V gene data show CDR1 as MDHEN and CDR2 as SYDVKM. Trimming stripped 3 bases from V and 2 bases from J, with 14 bases between. The CDR3 loop is CASSFRLGAPYEQYF. In DNA form, the CDR3 reads TGTGCCAGCAGTTTCAGACTAGGGGCCCCCTACGAGCAGTACTTC.

This chain links TRBV6-1 with TRBJ2-1; no clear D gene. The V end was cut by 3 bases, the J end by 8 bases, with 11 bases between. CDR1 is MNHNS and CDR2 is SASEGT in the germline V gene. The CDR3 loop spans 13 amino acids. The CDR3: CASSDLGSDEQFF. CDR3 DNA: TGTGCCAGCAGTGACCTGGGATCCGATGAGCAGTTCTTC.

This chain connects TRBV28 to TRBJ2-7; D perhaps matches TRBD1 (5 bases). V lost 5 bases to trimming and J lost 2 bases, with 13 bases between them. This CDR3 region has 14 residues. Germline V gene sequence: CDR1 MDHEN, CDR2 SYDVKM. Here the CDR3 reads CASSPFGHTYEQYF. CDR3 DNA sequence: TGTGCCAGCAGTCCTTTCGGACACACCTACGAGCAGTACTTC.

The CDR3 bases are TGTGCCAGCAGCTTACAGCCCCGGGACAGGCAAGAGACCCAGTACTTC. Translation gives CASSLQPRDRQETQYF. J is TRBJ2-5 and V is TRBV7-6; 8 positions agree with TRBD1. Losses at the gene ends were 2 bases for V and 2 bases for J; bases not matched to a gene: 7. Germline assignment: CDR1 SGHVS and CDR2 FNYEAQ. CDR3 length equals 16 residues. Filled out from reference TRBV7-6 and TRBJ2-5, the complete variable domain reads GAGVSQSPRYKVTKRGQDVALRCDPISGHVSLYWYRQALGQGPEFLTYFNYEAQQDKSGLPNDRFSAERPEGSISTLTIQRTEQRDSAMYRCASSLQPRDRQETQYFGPGTRLLVL.

The rearrangement links TRBV28 to TRBJ2-3; TRBD1 aligns across 8 bases. The length of the CDR3 is 13 residues. V trimming: 9 bases; J trimming: 5 bases; junction bases outside the gene matches: 7. Germline-derived CDR1 and CDR2 are MDHEN and SYDVKM. CDR3: CASWTGLLDTQYF. In DNA, the CDR3 is TGTGCCAGTTGGACAGGGTTATTAGATACGCAGTATTTT.

Of note for this clone: This CDR3 is also generated by other DNA sequences in the sample. The J gene is TRBJ2-5, the V gene TRBV7-9; D unclear. Germline CDR1 and CDR2: SEHNR and FQNEAQ (reference sequence). Trimming removed 1 base at V and 1 base at J, with 7 bases between. The CDR3 extends over 14 amino acids. The CDR3 region has the DNA TGTGCCAGCAGCTTAGTTGGCAGCCAAGAGACCCAGTACTTC. Its protein product is CASSLVGSQETQYF. The whole variable domain, remainder taken from reference TRBV7-9 and TRBJ2-5, is DTGVSQNPRHKITKRGQNVTFRCDPISEHNRLYWYRQTLGQGPEFLTYFQNEAQLEKSRLLSDRFSAERPKGSFSTLEIQRTEQGDSAMYLCASSLVGSQETQYFGPGTRLLVL.

The J gene is TRBJ2-7, the V gene TRBV5-6; a possible D gene is TRBD2 (5 bases). The V end lost 0 bases, the J end lost 8 bases, and 9 bases lay between the germline ends. The CDR3 runs 12 residues. The germline V gene has CDR1 SGHDT and CDR2 YYEEEE. The CDR3 sequence: CASSLGGRKQYF. The CDR3 coding sequence is TGTGCCAGCAGCTTGGGTGGGAGAAAGCAGTACTTC.

This sequence joins TRBV25-1 and TRBJ2-3; D possibly corresponds to TRBD2 (5 bases). This CDR3 is built from 17 residues. V was clipped by 3 bases and J by 1 base, with 17 bases between them. Germline V CDR1 and CDR2: MGHDK, SYGVNS. The CDR3, as DNA: TGTGCCAGCAGTGATTCAAGAGCGGAAGAAGGCACAGATACGCAGTATTTT. Translated: CASSDSRAEEGTDTQYF.

The J gene is TRBJ1-1, the V gene TRBV28, with D possibly matching TRBD1 (6 bases). The V and J ends lost 4 bases and 4 bases respectively, with 19 bases between them. The CDR3 loop spans 16 amino acids. Germline CDR1 is MDHEN and CDR2 is SYDVKM. The CDR3 DNA reads as TGTGCCAGCAGTTCAAACAGGGTGTCGGTTAGCACTGAAGCTTTCTTT. Encoded protein: CASSSNRVSVSTEAFF.

The genes are TRBV11-2 and TRBJ2-3, with 9 bases matching TRBD1. The germline gives CDR1 SGHAT, CDR2 FQNNGV. Losses at the gene ends were 5 bases for V and 2 bases for J; bases not matched to a gene: 5. The CDR3 has 15 amino acids. This CDR3 reads CASSLWDRVTDTQYF. The CDR3 DNA sequence: TGTGCCAGCAGCCTCTGGGACAGGGTCACAGATACGCAGTATTTT.

V and J are TRBV19 and TRBJ2-4, with 14 bases identical to TRBD2. The trim removed 5 bases at V and 8 bases at J, leaving 2 bases unmatched. This CDR3 contains 14 residues. Germline V gene sequence: CDR1 LNHDA, CDR2 SQIVND (reference sequence). The CDR3 sequence is CASSATSGRDIQYF. CDR3 DNA: TGTGCCAGTAGTGCGACTAGCGGGAGGGACATTCAGTACTTC.

The chain has TRBV5-1 and TRBJ2-5; D is unresolved. The V end lost 0 bases, the J end lost 2 bases, and 17 bases lay between the germline ends. Germline CDR1 is SGHRS and CDR2 is YFSETQ. The CDR3 contains 17 residues. The CDR3 nucleotides read TGCGCCAGCAGCTTGGGGCCCCCAGCCCCCGGACAAGAGACCCAGTACTTC. Encoded protein: CASSLGPPAPGQETQYF.

CDR3 loop: CASSYGIIYGYTF. CDR3 DNA: TGTGCCAGCAGTTACGGGATAATCTATGGCTACACCTTC. This chain links TRBV6-5 with TRBJ1-2; D remains unclear. V lost 2 bases and J lost 4, with 8 bases in between. The CDR3 length is 13 residues. Germline CDR1 MNHEY, CDR2 SVGAGI.